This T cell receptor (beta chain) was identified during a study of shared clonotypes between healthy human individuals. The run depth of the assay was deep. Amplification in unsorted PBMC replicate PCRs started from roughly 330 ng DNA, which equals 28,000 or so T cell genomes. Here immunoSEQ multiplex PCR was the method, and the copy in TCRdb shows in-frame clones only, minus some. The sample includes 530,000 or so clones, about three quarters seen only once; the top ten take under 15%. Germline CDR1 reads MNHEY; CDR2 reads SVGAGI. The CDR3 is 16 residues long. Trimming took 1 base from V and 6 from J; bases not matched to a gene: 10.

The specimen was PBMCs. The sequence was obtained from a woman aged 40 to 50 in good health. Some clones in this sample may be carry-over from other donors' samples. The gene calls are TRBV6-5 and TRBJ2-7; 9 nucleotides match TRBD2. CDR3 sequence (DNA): TGTGCCAGCAGTTACTTAGCGGGAGCCAACAAAGGCGAGCAGTACTTC. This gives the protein CASSYLAGANKGEQYF.